In this sample, the clone carrying this T cell receptor (beta chain) turned up a few times. Its antigen is as yet unknown. The data derive from a study of T cell repertoires in cytomegalovirus infection. Study background: Recently described HLA-C-restricted plus well-studied HLA-B-restricted CMV epitopes were used.

TCRdb processed the reads anew with MiXCR; each CDR3 protein has one entry. The data hold about 830,000 distinct CDR3 sequences, with over 25% observed a single time. The CDR3 totals 12 residues. Per the germline V gene, CDR1 is SGHVS and CDR2 is FQNEAQ. Trimming left V 5 bases short and J 8 bases short, with 12 bases between. Sample: cultured CD8+ T cells from PBMCs, taken from culture after CMV antigen stimulation. This rearrangement joins TRBV7-8 to TRBJ1-1; D gene ambiguous. This TCR came from a human donor in good health (CMV status not recorded). Some clones in this sample may be carry-over from other donors' samples. The CDR3 nucleotides are TGTGCCAGCAGCCCGGATGCTTTGGAAGCTTTCTTT. This sequence encodes CASSPDALEAFF. The full variable domain, completed using reference TRBV7-8 and TRBJ1-1, is GAGVSQSPRYKVAKRGQDVALRCDPISGHVSLFWYQQALGQGPEFLTYFQNEAQLDKSGLPSDRFFAERPEGSVSTLKIQRTQQEDSAVYLCASSPDALEAFFGQGTRLTVV.